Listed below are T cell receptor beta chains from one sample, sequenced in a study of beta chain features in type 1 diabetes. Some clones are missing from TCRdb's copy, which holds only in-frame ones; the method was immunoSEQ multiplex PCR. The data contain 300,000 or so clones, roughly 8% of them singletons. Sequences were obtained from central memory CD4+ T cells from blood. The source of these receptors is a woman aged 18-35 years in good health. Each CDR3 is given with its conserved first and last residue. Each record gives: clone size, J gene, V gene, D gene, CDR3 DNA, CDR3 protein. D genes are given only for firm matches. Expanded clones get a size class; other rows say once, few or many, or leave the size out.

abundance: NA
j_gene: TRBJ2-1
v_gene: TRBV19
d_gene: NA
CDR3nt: TGTGCCAGTAGTAGTTGGGGGGCTGAGCAGTTCTTC
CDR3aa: CASSSWGAEQFF

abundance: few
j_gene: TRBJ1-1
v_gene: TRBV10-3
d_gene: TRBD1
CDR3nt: TGTGCCATCAGTGCCGGGGACAGGCGGAACACTGAAGCTTTCTTT
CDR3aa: CAISAGDRRNTEAFF

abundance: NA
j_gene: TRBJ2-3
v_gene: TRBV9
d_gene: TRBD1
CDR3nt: TGTGCCAGCAGTGCCCCCGGACTGGACAGGGCGGCGACAGATACGCAGTATTTT
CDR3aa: CASSAPGLDRAATDTQYF

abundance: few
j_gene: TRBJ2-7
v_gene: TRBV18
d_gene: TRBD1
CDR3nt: TGTGCCAGTACCGGGACAGGGGAATCCTACGAGCAGTACTTC
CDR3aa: CASTGTGESYEQYF

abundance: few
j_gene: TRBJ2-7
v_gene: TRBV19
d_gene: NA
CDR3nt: TGTGCCAGTAGCAAGTATGGCGGCGAGCAGTACTTC
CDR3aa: CASSKYGGEQYF

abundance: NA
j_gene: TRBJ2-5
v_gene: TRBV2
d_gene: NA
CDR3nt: TGTGCCAGCAGTGGGGGATTCCTTCTTCGGAATCAAGAGACCCAGTACTTC
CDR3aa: CASSGGFLLRNQETQYF

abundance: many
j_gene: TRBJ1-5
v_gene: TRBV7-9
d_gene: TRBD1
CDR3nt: TGTGCCAGCAGCTTGGGACAGGGGGATATTCAGCCCCAGCATTTT
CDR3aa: CASSLGQGDIQPQHF

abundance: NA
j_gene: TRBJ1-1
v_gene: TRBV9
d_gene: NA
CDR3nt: TGTGCCAGCAGCGTAGAGGTGAACACTGAAGCTTTCTTT
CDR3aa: CASSVEVNTEAFF

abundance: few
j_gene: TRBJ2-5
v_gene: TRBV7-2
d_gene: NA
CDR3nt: TGTGCCAGCAGCTTCCTTTGGACCACCGGCGAGACCCAGTACTTC
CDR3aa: CASSFLWTTGETQYF

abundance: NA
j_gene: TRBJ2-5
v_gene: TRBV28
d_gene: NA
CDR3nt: TGTGCCAGCAGTACCTACCAAGAGACCCAGTACTTC
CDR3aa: CASSTYQETQYF

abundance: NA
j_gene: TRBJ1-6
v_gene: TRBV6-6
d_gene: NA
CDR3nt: TGTGCCAGCAGCGAAGGCACTAATTCACCCCTCCACTTT
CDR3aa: CASSEGTNSPLHF

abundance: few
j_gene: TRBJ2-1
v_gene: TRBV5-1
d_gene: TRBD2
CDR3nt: TGCGCCAGCAGCTTCCTTGAGCGGGAGGGCCTGGGGGAGCAGTTCTTC
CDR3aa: CASSFLEREGLGEQFF

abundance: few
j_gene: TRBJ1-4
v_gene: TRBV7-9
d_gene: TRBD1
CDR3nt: TGTGCCAGCAGCTTAGGAGACAGGGGGTCTAATGAAAAACTGTTTTTT
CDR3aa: CASSLGDRGSNEKLFF

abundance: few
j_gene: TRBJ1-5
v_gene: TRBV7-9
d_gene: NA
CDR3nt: TGTGCCAGCAGCAAACAGGAGAATCAGCCCCAGCATTTT
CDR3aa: CASSKQENQPQHF

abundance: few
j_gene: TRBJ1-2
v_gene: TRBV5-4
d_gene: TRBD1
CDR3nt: TGTGCCAGCAGCTTTGACAGGGGGAAGAATGGCTACACCTTC
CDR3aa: CASSFDRGKNGYTF

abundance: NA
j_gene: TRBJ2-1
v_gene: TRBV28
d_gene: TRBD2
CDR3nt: TGTGCCAGCAGTCCCGGAAGTAGCGGGAGCGATGAGCAGTTCTTC
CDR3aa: CASSPGSSGSDEQFF

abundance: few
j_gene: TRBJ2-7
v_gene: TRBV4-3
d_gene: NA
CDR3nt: TGCGCCAGCAGCCTATACCCGGGGGAGCAGTACTTC
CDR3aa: CASSLYPGEQYF

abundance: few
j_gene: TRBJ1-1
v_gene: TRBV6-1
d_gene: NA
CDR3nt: TGTGCCAGCAGGAACCCGGGAGGGATGGCTGAAGCTTTCTTT
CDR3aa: CASRNPGGMAEAFF

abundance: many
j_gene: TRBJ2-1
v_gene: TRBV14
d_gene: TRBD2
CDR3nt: TGTGCCAGCAGCCAAGCCGGGAGGAGCTCCTACAATGAGCAGTTCTTC
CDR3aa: CASSQAGRSSYNEQFF

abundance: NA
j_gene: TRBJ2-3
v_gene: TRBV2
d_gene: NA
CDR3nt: TGTGCCAGCAGCTCAGGGTCTGCCACAGATACGCAGTATTTT
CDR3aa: CASSSGSATDTQYF

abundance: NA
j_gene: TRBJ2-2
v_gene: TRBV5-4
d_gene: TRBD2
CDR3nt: TGTGCCAGCAGTTCTAGACTAGCGGGAGTGGCCGGGGAGCTGTTTTTT
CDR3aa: CASSSRLAGVAGELFF

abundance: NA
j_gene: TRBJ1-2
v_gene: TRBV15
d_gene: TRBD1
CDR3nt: TGTGCCACCAGCAGGACAGGGAACTATGGCTACACCTTC
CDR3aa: CATSRTGNYGYTF

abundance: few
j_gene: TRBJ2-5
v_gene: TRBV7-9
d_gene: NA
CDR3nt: TGTGCCAGCAGCCCGACAGATCAAGAGACCCAGTACTTC
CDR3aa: CASSPTDQETQYF

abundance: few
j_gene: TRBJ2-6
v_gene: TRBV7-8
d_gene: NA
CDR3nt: TGTGCCAGCAGCTTATCCCCTGGGGCCAACGTCCTGACTTTC
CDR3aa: CASSLSPGANVLTF

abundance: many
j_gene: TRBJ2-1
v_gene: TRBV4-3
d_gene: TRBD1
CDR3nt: TGCGCCAGCAGCCAAGAGACAGGGGCGCGGGAGTTCTTC
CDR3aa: CASSQETGAREFF

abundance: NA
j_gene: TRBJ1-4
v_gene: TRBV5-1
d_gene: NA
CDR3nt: TGCGCCAGCAGCCCTCGCCCCCTCGGACACCAAGAGCGAAAACTGTTTTTT
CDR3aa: CASSPRPLGHQERKLFF

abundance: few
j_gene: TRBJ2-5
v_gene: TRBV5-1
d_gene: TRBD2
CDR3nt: TGCGCCAGCAGCCTCGGACTAGCCTACAAGGGACAAGAGACCCAGTACTTC
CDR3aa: CASSLGLAYKGQETQYF

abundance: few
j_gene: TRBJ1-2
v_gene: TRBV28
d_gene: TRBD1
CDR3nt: TGTGCCAGCAGTTCCCCCTCCGGGACAGGGGGCGACTACACCTTC
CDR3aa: CASSSPSGTGGDYTF

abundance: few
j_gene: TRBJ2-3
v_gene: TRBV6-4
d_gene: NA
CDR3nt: TGTGCCAGCAGTGACCAGCCGTCAGATACGCAGTATTTT
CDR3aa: CASSDQPSDTQYF

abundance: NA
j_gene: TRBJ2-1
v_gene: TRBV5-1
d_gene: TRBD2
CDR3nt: TGCGCCAGCAGCTATGTAGCGGGAGGCCCTAGTGAGCAGTTCTTC
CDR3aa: CASSYVAGGPSEQFF

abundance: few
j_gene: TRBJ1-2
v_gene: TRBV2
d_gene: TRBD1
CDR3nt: TGTGCCACTTCATCGACAGGGCTATATGGCTACACCTTC
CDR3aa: CATSSTGLYGYTF

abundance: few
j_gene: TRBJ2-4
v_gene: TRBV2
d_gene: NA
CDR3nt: TGTGCCAGCAGTGATGTCGGAAGAGAACTAAACATTCAGTACTTC
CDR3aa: CASSDVGRELNIQYF

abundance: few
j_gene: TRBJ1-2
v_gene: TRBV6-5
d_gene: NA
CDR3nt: TGTGCCAGCAGTAATCAGGGATCGGGCTACACCTTC
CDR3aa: CASSNQGSGYTF

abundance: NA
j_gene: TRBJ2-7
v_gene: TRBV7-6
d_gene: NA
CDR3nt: TGTGCCAGCAGCTTAGGGCACCTCACCTACGAGCAGTACTTC
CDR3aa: CASSLGHLTYEQYF

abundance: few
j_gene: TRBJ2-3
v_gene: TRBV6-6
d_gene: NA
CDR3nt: TGTGCCAGCAGTTACTCGATGGCGGGTACAGATACGCAGTATTTT
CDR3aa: CASSYSMAGTDTQYF

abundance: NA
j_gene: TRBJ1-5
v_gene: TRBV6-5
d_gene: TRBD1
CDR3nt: TGTGCCAGCAGTATTACCGGGACAGGGAATCAGCCCCAGCATTTT
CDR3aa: CASSITGTGNQPQHF

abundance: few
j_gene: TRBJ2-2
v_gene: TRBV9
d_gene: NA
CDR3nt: TGTGCCAGCAGCGTTGAAGGGATCGGGGAGCTGTTTTTT
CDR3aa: CASSVEGIGELFF

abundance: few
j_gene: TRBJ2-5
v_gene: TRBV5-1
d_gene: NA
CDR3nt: TGCGCCACATGCGGGCAACCGGGGGAGACCCAGTACTTC
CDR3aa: CATCGQPGETQYF

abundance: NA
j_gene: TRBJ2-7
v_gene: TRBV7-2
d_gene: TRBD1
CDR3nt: TGTGCCAGCAGCCGCCCTTCACAGGGGGTGGGAGATAGCGAGCAGTACTTC
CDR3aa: CASSRPSQGVGDSEQYF

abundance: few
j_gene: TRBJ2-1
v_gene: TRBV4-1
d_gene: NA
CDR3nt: TGCGCCAGCAGCCAAAGGGGGGCTGGGTTAAACAATGAGCAGTTCTTC
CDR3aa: CASSQRGAGLNNEQFF

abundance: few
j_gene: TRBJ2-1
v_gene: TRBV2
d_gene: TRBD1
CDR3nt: TGTGCCAGCATCAGGGGACAGGGGCGGGTTAAGTTCTTC
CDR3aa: CASIRGQGRVKFF

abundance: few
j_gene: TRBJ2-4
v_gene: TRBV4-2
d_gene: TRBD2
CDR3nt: TGTGCCAGCAGCCAACCGCTAGCGGGAGGGAACATTCAGTACTTC
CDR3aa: CASSQPLAGGNIQYF

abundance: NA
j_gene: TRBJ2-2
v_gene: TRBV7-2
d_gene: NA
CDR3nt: TGTGCCAGCAGTCGGGACCGTGACACCGGGGAGCTGTTTTTT
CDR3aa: CASSRDRDTGELFF

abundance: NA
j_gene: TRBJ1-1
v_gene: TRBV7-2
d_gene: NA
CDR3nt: TGTGCCAGCAGCACGATTGGGGGCTCTGAAGCTTTCTTT
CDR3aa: CASSTIGGSEAFF

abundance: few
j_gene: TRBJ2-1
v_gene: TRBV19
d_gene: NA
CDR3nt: TGTGCCAGTATGCAGGGTAGCTCCTACAATGAGCAGTTCTTC
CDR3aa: CASMQGSSYNEQFF

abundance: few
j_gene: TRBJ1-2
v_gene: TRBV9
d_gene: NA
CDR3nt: TGTGCCAGCAGCTTAAACGGGGATGGCTACACCTTC
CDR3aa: CASSLNGDGYTF

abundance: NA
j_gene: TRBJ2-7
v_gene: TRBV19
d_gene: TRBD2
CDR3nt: TGTGCCAGTAGTAGGACTAGCGGGAGCGGCGAGCAGTACTTC
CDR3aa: CASSRTSGSGEQYF

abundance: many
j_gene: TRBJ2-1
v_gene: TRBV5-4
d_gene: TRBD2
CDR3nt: TGTGCCAGCAGCTTGGGGGCCGGGAGGAGCTCCTACAATGAGCAGTTCTTC
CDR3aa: CASSLGAGRSSYNEQFF

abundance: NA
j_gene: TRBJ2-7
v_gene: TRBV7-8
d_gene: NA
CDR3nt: TGTGCCAGCAGCCGGGACTCGACCTACGAGCAGTACTTC
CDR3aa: CASSRDSTYEQYF